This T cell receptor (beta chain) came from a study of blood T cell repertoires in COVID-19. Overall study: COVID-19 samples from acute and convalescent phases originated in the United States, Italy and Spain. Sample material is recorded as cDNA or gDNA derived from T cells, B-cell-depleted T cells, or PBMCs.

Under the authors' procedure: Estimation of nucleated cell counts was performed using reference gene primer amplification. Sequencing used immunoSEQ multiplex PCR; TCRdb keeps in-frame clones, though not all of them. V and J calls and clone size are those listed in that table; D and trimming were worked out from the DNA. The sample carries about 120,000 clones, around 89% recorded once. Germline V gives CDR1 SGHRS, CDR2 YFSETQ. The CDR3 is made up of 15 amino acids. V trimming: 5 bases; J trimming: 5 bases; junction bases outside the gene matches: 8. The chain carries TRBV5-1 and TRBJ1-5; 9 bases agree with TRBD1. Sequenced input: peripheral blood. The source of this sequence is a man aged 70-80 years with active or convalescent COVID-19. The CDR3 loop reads CASRSTGGWDQPQHF. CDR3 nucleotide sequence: TGCGCCAGCAGATCTACAGGGGGCTGGGATCAGCCCCAGCATTTT.